This TCR beta chain is from a study of breast tumors, draining lymph nodes, adjacent tissues. The study, taken as a whole, reports: Findings are consistent with lymph node origin and intratumoral expansion of most tumor T cells. Tumors had less TCR diversity than lymph nodes, more than nontumor tissue. Data only fit, rather than demonstrated, lymph node origin of most tumor T cells.

The CDR3 consists of 14 residues. Germline lookup yields CDR1 KGHDR and CDR2 SFDVKD. The germline V and J ends were trimmed by 1 base and 4 bases, with 4 bases remaining between them. As concerns this clonotype: Its specificity is unknown.

TCRdb independently ran MiXCR on the multiplex PCR reads; one entry per CDR3 protein. The data contain 50,000 to 75,000 distinct CDR3 sequences, roughly 57% of them singletons. The chain links TRBV24-1 to TRBJ2-6; D unresolved. The clonotype originates from a female donor with breast cancer. Some clones in this sample may be carry-over from other donors' samples. Sequencing used breast tumor tissue. The DNA of the CDR3 is TGTGCCACCAGTGATTTAACCGGGGCCAACGTCCTGACTTTC. This sequence encodes CATSDLTGANVLTF.